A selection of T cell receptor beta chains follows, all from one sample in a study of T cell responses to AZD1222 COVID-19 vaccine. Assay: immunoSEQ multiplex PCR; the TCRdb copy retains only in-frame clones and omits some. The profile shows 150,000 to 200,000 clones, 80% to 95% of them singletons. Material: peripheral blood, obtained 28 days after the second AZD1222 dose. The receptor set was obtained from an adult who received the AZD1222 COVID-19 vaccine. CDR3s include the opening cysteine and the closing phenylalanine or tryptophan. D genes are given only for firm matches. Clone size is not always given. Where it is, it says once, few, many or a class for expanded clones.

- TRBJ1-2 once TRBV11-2 TGTGCCAGCAGCTTGCCCCAGACAAACTATGGCTACACCTTC CASSLPQTNYGYTF
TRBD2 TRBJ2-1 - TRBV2 TGTGCCAGCAGTGGGGCTAGCGGGGTTGAGCAGTTCTTC CASSGASGVEQFF
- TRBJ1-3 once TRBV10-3 TGTGCCATCAGTGAGTCGGGGGGCTCTGGAAACACCATATATTTT CAISESGGSGNTIYF
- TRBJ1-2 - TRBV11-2 TGTGCCAGCAGCCGAGGAACAGGGCACTATGGCTACACCTTC CASSRGTGHYGYTF
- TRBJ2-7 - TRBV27 TGTGCCAGCAGAAAGCTCGGCAGCTCCTACGAGCAGTACTTC CASRKLGSSYEQYF
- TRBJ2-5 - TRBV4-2 TGTGCCAGCAGCCAAGGACAGGGGGCTAGCGGGGGGCCAAGAGAGACCCAGTACTTC CASSQGQGASGGPRETQYF
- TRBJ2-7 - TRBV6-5 TGTGCCAGCAGAAGAGGTCGGACCTTCTACGAGCAGTACTTC CASRRGRTFYEQYF
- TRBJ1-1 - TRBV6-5 TGTGCCAGCAGTTACTCAGAAGGGAGGCTTGAAGCTTTCTTT CASSYSEGRLEAFF
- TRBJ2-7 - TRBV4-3 TGCGCCAGCAGCCGCGTTCGAGGACAAAGGAACGAGCAGTACTTC CASSRVRGQRNEQYF
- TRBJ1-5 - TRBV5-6 TGTGCCAGCAGCTTGGGGGGAGGGAACTTCAATCAGCCCCAGCATTTT CASSLGGGNFNQPQHF
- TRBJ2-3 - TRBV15 TGTGCCACCAGTCTTAGCGGAGCAGATACGCAGTATTTT CATSLSGADTQYF
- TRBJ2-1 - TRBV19 TGTGCCAGTAGTATAGGAGGTGCAGGGAATACCTACAATGAGCAGTTCTTC CASSIGGAGNTYNEQFF
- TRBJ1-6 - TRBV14 TGTGCCAGCAGCCCTACTTGGTCCTGGGGGGAAGCGTATTCACCCCTCCACTTT CASSPTWSWGEAYSPLHF
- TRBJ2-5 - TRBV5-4 TGTGCCAGCAGCCCCGGCGGAGTTGAGACCCAGTACTTC CASSPGGVETQYF
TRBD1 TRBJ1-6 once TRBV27 TGTGCCAGCAGTTTATCGCAGGGGGCGCATTCACCCCTCCACTTT CASSLSQGAHSPLHF
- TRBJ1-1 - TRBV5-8 TGTGCCAGCAGCCATGCGCGCTTGCGGGGGGGCTTCTTT CASSHARLRGGFF
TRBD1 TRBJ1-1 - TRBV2 TGTGCCAGCACGACCGGGACAGGACGTTCGGCTTTCTTT CASTTGTGRSAFF
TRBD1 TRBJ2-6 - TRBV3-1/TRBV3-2 TGTGCCAGCAGCCAACCTCTCCCCGGGACAGGGACATCTGGGGCCAACGTCCTGACTTTC CASSQPLPGTGTSGANVLTF
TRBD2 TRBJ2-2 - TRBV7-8 TGTGCCAGCAGTCGACTAGCGGGGGCGAACACCGGGGAGCTGTTTTTT CASSRLAGANTGELFF
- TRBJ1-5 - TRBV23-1 TGCGCCAGCAGTCATCGAACGAGAGCTATTCAGCCCCAGCATTTT CASSHRTRAIQPQHF
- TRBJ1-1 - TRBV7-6 TGTGCCAGCAGCTTATCTGAGGGGAACACTGAAGCTTTCTTT CASSLSEGNTEAFF
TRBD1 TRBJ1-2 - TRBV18 TGTGCCAGCTCACCCCGGGACAGGGGGCTTGGAGGTGGCTACACCTTC CASSPRDRGLGGGYTF
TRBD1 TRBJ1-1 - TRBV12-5 TGTGCTAGTGGTTCGGGACAGCTGAGAAACACTGAAGCTTTCTTT CASGSGQLRNTEAFF
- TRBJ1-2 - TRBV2 TGTGCCAGCAGTGAACGAAGGGGTGGTGGCTACACCTTC CASSERRGGGYTF
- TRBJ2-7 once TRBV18 TGTGCCAGCTCACCAGCGTCGAGGGAGCAGTACTTC CASSPASREQYF
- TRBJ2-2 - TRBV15 TGTGCCACCAGTATTAAACAGGGGAACACCGGGGAGCTGTTTTTT CATSIKQGNTGELFF
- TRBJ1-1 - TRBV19 TGTGCCAGTAGTATATTGCGGGGCACTGAAGCTTTCTTT CASSILRGTEAFF
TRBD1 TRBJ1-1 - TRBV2 TGTGCCAGCACCCTCGTACAGGGGGCGGGGGGCACTGAAGCTTTCTTT CASTLVQGAGGTEAFF
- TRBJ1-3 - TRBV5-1 TGCGCCAGCAGTGACAGCAGAACCTCTGGAAACACCATATATTTT CASSDSRTSGNTIYF
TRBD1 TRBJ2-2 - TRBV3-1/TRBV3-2 TGTGCCAGCACTCCCAGGGGGTTCGGCGGGGAGCTGTTTTTT CASTPRGFGGELFF
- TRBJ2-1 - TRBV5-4 TGTGCCAGCAGCGATGCCCGGAATGAGCAGTTCTTC CASSDARNEQFF
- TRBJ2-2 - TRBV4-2 TGTGCCAGCAGCCAAGATCTGACTAGGAACACCGGGGAGCTGTTTTTT CASSQDLTRNTGELFF
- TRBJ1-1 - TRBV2 TGTGCCACCACCACGGGGGCTGGGACTGAAGCTTTCTTT CATTTGAGTEAFF
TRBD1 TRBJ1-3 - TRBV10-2 TGCGCCAGCAGTGACAGGGGGCAAGGAAACACCATATATTTT CASSDRGQGNTIYF
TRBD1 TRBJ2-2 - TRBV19 TGTGCCAGTAGTAACCCAAGGGGACAGGGCGGCGGGGAGCTGTTTTTT CASSNPRGQGGGELFF
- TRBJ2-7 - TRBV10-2 TGCGCCAGCAGTGAGTCCTACGAGCAGTACTTC CASSESYEQYF
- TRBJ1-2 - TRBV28 TGTGCCAGCAGTATGACACCGGACGGGGAAAACTATGGCTACACCTTC CASSMTPDGENYGYTF
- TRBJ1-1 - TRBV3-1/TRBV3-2 TGTGCCAGCCGGGGCTCTGACGGGATGACTGAAGCTTTCTTT CASRGSDGMTEAFF
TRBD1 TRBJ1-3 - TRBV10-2 TGCGCCAGCGGCAGGGGGCTCGATGGAAACACCATATATTTT CASGRGLDGNTIYF
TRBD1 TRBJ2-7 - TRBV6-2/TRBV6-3 TGTGCCAGCAGTTACCCGGACAGGGCCCACGAGCAGTACTTC CASSYPDRAHEQYF
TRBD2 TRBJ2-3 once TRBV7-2 TGTGCCAGCAGCTTAGAGGGTGGACTAGCGGGAGGTACAGATACGCAGTATTTT CASSLEGGLAGGTDTQYF
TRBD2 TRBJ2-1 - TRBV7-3 TGTGCCAGCAGCCCGGGGGGGCCTTCCTACAATGAGCAGTTCTTC CASSPGGPSYNEQFF
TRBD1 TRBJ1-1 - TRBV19 TGTGCCAGTATTAGGCCGGCAGGGGGAGGCACTGAAGCTTTCTTT CASIRPAGGGTEAFF
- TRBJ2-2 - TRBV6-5 TGTGCCAGCAGCGAGACTAGGAACACCGGGGAGCTGTTTTTT CASSETRNTGELFF
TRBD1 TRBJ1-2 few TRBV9 TGTGCCAGCAGCGTAGCAACAGGGGACTATGGCTACACCTTC CASSVATGDYGYTF
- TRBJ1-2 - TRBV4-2 TGTGCCAGCAGCCAAGCGGCCAACTACAACCGTGGCTACACCTTC CASSQAANYNRGYTF
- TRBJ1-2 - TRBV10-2 TGCGCCAGCAGTGAGTCCATCGCCAGCTATGGCTACACCTTC CASSESIASYGYTF
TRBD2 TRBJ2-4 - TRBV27 TGTGCCAGCAGTTCCGCCGAGTGGGGAGGGACCACCAAAAACATTCAGTACTTC CASSSAEWGGTTKNIQYF
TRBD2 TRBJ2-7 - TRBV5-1 TGCGCCAGCAGCCCCGGGACTAGCGGGAGGAACGAGCAGTACTTC CASSPGTSGRNEQYF
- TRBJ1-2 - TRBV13 TGTGCCAGCAGCTTAGATGGGGTGGGGGCCTATGGCTACACCTTC CASSLDGVGAYGYTF
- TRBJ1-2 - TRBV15 TGTGCCACCAGCAGAGTTGGGCCGGCCAGTAACTATGGCTACACCTTC CATSRVGPASNYGYTF
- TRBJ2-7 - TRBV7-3 TGTGCCAGCAGCTTAGGGGGCGGGATGGGCTACGAGCAGTACTTC CASSLGGGMGYEQYF